The next 12 T cell receptor beta chains were all read from a single sample in a study of circulating and synovial CD4+ cells in juvenile arthritis. Libraries were prepared by immunoSEQ multiplex PCR; TCRdb keeps only in-frame clonotypes and omits some of them. The table has just over 35,000 clones, about 94% seen once; the top ten hold roughly 0.7%. Input material: CD4+ T cells from blood. These receptors were collected from a human donor with juvenile idiopathic arthritis.

V gene TRBV10-2 combines with J gene TRBJ2-5, with a weak D call TRBD2 (5 bases). In germline, CDR1 is WSHSY, CDR2 SAAADI. V lost 3 bases to trimming and J lost 11 bases, with 7 bases between them. CDR3 length: 10 amino acids. The CDR3, as DNA: TGCGCCAGCAGTGAAAGGGAGCAGTACTTC. It is translated as CASSEREQYF.

This chain uses TRBV29-1 with TRBJ2-1; TRBD1 aligns across 9 bases. The CDR3 has 17 residues. CDR1 is SQVTM, CDR2 ANQGSEA, per germline. V lost 3 bases, J lost 8 bases, and 17 bases stayed unmatched. CDR3 residues: CSVDGHWGQGISYEQFF. Written as DNA, the CDR3 is TGCAGCGTTGATGGGCATTGGGGACAGGGAATTTCGTATGAGCAGTTCTTC.

A single count supports this clone. The gene calls are TRBV2 and TRBJ1-2; D not resolved. This CDR3 contains 13 residues. The germline V gene has CDR1 SNHLY and CDR2 FYNNEI. V was clipped by 2 bases and J by 7 bases, with 11 bases between them. CDR3 DNA: TGTGCCAGCAGTGAAAGTGGAGGCATTGGCTACACCTTC. It encodes CASSESGGIGYTF.

CDR3 loop: CASSSGQPNQPQHF. The CDR3 nucleotides are TGCGCCAGCAGCTCGGGACAGCCCAATCAGCCCCAGCATTTT. V usage is TRBV5-1 and J usage is TRBJ1-5; 7 bases are a match to TRBD1. Germline V gene data show CDR1 as SGHRS and CDR2 as YFSETQ. The CDR3 contains 14 residues. With V trimmed by 3 bases and J by 3 bases, 3 bases remained unmatched.

The chain has TRBV7-2 and TRBJ2-2; D is possibly TRBD2 (6 bases). This CDR3 contains 14 residues. Trimming shortened V by 2 bases and J by 8 bases, and 12 bases separated the two germline ends. Germline CDR1 is SGHTA and CDR2 is FQGNSA. The CDR3 nucleotides are TGTGCCAGCAGCTTAACAGTCGGGAGTGGGGAGCTGTTTTTT. This gives the protein CASSLTVGSGELFF.

A note on this clone: Different DNA sequences within this sample yield the same CDR3. The chain couples TRBV27 to TRBJ1-6, with 7 bases fitting TRBD1. Germline V gene lookup returns CDR1 MNHEY and CDR2 SMNVEV (reference sequence). Losses at the gene ends were 5 bases for V and 2 bases for J; bases not matched to a gene: 9. The length of the CDR3 is 17 residues. The CDR3: CASSPPGQSPYNSPLHF. The DNA for the CDR3 is TGTGCCAGCAGTCCCCCGGGACAGAGCCCCTATAATTCACCCCTCCACTTT.

This clone was observed once. The V gene is TRBV6-1, the J gene TRBJ2-7; D might be TRBD2 (6 bases). Deletions cut 4 bases from V and 4 bases from J, with 14 bases between. Germline V gene lookup returns CDR1 MNHNS and CDR2 SASEGT. The CDR3 runs to 14 residues. CDR3 in DNA: TGTGCCAGCAGTGCGGAGCGGGTGGCATACGAGCAGTACTTC. Protein sequence: CASSAERVAYEQYF.

The chain has TRBV7-9 and TRBJ1-4; D uncertain. Germline values: CDR1 SEHNR, CDR2 FQNEAQ (reference sequence). V was clipped by 4 bases and J by 7 bases, with 10 bases between them. The CDR3 spans 13 residues. CDR3 residues: CASSWFEGEKLFF. For the CDR3, the DNA is TGTGCCAGCAGCTGGTTCGAGGGTGAAAAACTGTTTTTT.

J is TRBJ2-7 and V is TRBV5-1; 8 bases map to TRBD1. The germline gives CDR1 SGHRS, CDR2 YFSETQ. V was clipped by 4 bases and J by 3 bases; unmatched bases: 6. This CDR3 has 14 amino acids. DNA for the CDR3: TGCGCCAGCAGCGCGGGACAGGCCCACTACGAGCAGTACTTC. It translates to CASSAGQAHYEQYF.

This chain joins TRBV5-1 and TRBJ2-7; 9 nucleotides match TRBD2. Germline-derived CDR1 and CDR2 are SGHRS and YFSETQ. Trimming removed 2 bases from V and 7 bases from J; junction bases left unmatched: 1. The CDR3 extends over 12 amino acids. In nucleotides, the CDR3 is TGCGCCAGCAGCTTAAGCGGGAGGGAGCAGTACTTC. Its protein product is CASSLSGREQYF.

The gene calls are TRBV13 and TRBJ2-7; the match to TRBD1 covers 7 bases. The CDR3 consists of 15 residues. J was trimmed by 4 bases and V by 5 bases; bases with no gene match: 11. Germline V gene sequence: CDR1 PRHDT, CDR2 FYEKMQ (reference sequence). The CDR3 DNA is TGTGCCAGCAGCCGGACAGGAACAAATTCTTACGAGCAGTACTTC. The encoded protein is CASSRTGTNSYEQYF.

The chain carries TRBV2 and TRBJ2-1; 7 bases map to TRBD1. The trim removed 4 bases at V and 6 bases at J, leaving 6 bases unmatched. The CDR3 loop spans 14 amino acids. Germline V gives CDR1 SNHLY, CDR2 FYNNEI. DNA for the CDR3: TGTGCCAGCAGTGGGAACAGGGGTAGCAATGAGCAGTTCTTC. Its translation: CASSGNRGSNEQFF.